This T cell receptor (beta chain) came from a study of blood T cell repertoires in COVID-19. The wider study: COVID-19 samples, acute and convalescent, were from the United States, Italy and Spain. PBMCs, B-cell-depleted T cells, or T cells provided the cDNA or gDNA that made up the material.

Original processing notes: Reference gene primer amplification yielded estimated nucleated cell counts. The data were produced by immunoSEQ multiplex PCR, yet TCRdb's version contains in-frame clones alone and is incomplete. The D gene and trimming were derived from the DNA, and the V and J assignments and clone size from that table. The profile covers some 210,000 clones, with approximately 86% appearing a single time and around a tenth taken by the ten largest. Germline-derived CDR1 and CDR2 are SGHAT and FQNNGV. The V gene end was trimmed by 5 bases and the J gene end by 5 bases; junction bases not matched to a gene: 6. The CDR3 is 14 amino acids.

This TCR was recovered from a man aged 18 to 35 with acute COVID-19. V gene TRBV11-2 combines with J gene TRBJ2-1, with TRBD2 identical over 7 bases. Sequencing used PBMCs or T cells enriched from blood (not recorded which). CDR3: CASSRASGNNEQFF. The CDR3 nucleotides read TGTGCCAGCAGCAGGGCTAGCGGTAACAATGAGCAGTTCTTC.